Presented here are 15 T cell receptor beta chains from one specimen sequenced in a study of molecular identifiers for immune sequencing clone quantification. TCRdb reprocessed the PCR reads with MiXCR, giving one entry per CDR3 protein. The data hold some 100,000 distinct CDR3 sequences, with roughly 34% observed a single time. The sample was naive CD8+ T cells from blood, with Jurkat cell RNA spiked in. Subset denoted: FACS-sorted CD8+CD4-CCR7+CD45RA+ naive T cells. Receptor source: a human donor in good health. Some libraries in this study had Jurkat cell RNA spiked in.

This clonotype appeared a few times. This chain connects TRBV19 to TRBJ1-1; D is uncertain. The CDR3 sequence is 11 residues long. V lost 7 bases, J lost 0 bases, and 3 bases lay in between. Germline lookup yields CDR1 LNHDA and CDR2 SQIVND (reference sequence). Written as DNA, the CDR3 is TGTGCCAGTATCATGAACACTGAAGCTTTCTTT. Translation gives CASIMNTEAFF.

About this clonotype itself: This may come from a read error, since a much larger clone is one base off. In this CDR3 the conserved last residue, phenylalanine or tryptophan, is missing, so a read error is likely. The V call is TRBV29-1, the J call TRBJ2-7, with 11 bases matching TRBD2. In germline, CDR1 is SQVTM, CDR2 ANQGSEA. The CDR3 contains 15 residues. Trimming cost V 4 bases and J 3 bases; bases outside gene matches: 8. DNA for the CDR3: TGCAGCGTTGCAGAGCCCGGGACTAGCGGCTACGAGCAGTACTTA. Translation: CSVAEPGTSGYEQYL.

The chain employs TRBV28 and TRBJ2-5; 10 positions agree with TRBD2. After removal of 5 bases from V and 4 bases from J, the junction contained 10 bases not matched to a gene. The CDR3 is made up of 16 amino acids. CDR1 MDHEN and CDR2 SYDVKM come from the germline V gene. CDR3: CASSPPLAGALETQYF. The CDR3 DNA reads as TGTGCCAGCAGTCCCCCTCTAGCGGGAGCTTTAGAGACCCAGTACTTC.

This clonotype has just a few counts. This chain connects TRBV5-5 to TRBJ2-7; no reliable D call. CDR1 and CDR2 (germline): SGHKS, YYEKEE (reference sequence). The germline V and J ends were trimmed by 0 bases and 3 bases, with 13 bases remaining between them. CDR3 length: 15 residues. DNA for the CDR3: TGTGCCAGCAGCTTGGTCGCTGGTTCCGGCTACGAGCAGTACTTC. It yields the protein CASSLVAGSGYEQYF.

This clonotype was seen a handful of times. This chain links TRBV28 with TRBJ2-3; D unclear. V lost 5 bases and J lost 2, with 20 bases in between. This CDR3 is built from 17 residues. CDR1 is MDHEN, CDR2 SYDVKM, per germline. The DNA for the CDR3 is TGTGCCAGCAGTCTAACCCAAAGGCAGGTGAACACAGATACGCAGTATTTT. Its translation is CASSLTQRQVNTDTQYF.

A single count supports this clonotype. This rearrangement joins TRBV19 to TRBJ2-5, with TRBD2 matching 13 bases. J was trimmed by 6 bases and V by 10 bases; bases with no gene match: 8. This CDR3 is 14 amino acids long. The V gene's germline CDR1 is LNHDA and CDR2 SQIVND (reference sequence). For the CDR3, the DNA is TGTGCCACCGGACTAGCGGGAGTCTCGCAGACCCAGTACTTC. Its translation: CATGLAGVSQTQYF.

This clonotype has just a few counts. This chain joins TRBV28 and TRBJ1-1; 9 bases match TRBD1. Per the germline V gene, CDR1 is MDHEN and CDR2 is SYDVKM. The CDR3 is 13 residues long. With V trimmed by 10 bases and J by 6 bases, 9 bases remained unmatched. DNA of the CDR3: TGTGCCACGAGACAGGGGGGTTTCCCTGAAGCTTTCTTT. The encoded protein is CATRQGGFPEAFF.

This clonotype was observed at least ten times. The V and J genes are TRBV20-1 and TRBJ2-7; D remains ambiguous. The CDR3 spans 11 residues. CDR1 and CDR2 (germline): DFQATT, SNEGSKA (reference sequence). V was clipped by 6 bases and J by 7 bases, with 13 bases between them. The CDR3 DNA follows: TGCAGTGCGAGGCCCGGTTGGGAGCAGTACTTC. Encoded protein: CSARPGWEQYF.

The chain has TRBV9 and TRBJ2-1; a possible D gene is TRBD2 (6 bases). Germline V gene lookup returns CDR1 SGDLS and CDR2 YYNGEE. The V end lost 3 bases, the J end lost 6 bases, and 16 bases lay between the germline ends. This CDR3 has 15 residues. The CDR3 region is CASSAGRTSSNEQFF. The CDR3 DNA reads TGTGCCAGCAGCGCCGGGAGAACATCATCCAATGAGCAGTTCTTC.

As regards this clonotype: At one boundary the junction diverges from the germline segment, which might be a read error. This rearrangement joins TRBV20-1 to TRBJ2-2; 8 bases are shared with TRBD2. The CDR3 spans 12 residues. Germline V gene sequence: CDR1 DFQATT, CDR2 SNEGSKA (reference sequence). Here the CDR3 reads CRVAGTTGELLF. CDR3 nucleotide sequence: TGCAGAGTAGCGGGGACCACCGGGGAGCTGTTATTT.

This clonotype has just a few counts. The chain employs TRBV10-3 and TRBJ2-7; 11 bases match TRBD2. In germline, CDR1 is ENHRY, CDR2 SYGVKD. There are 14 residues in the CDR3. Trimming took 6 bases from V and 3 from J; bases not matched to a gene: 4. The CDR3 coding sequence is TGTGCCATCAGGACTAGCGGGGCCGTCTACGAGCAGTACTTC. Its translation: CAIRTSGAVYEQYF.

This clonotype was counted a few times. This sequence joins TRBV5-4 and TRBJ2-7; no clear D gene. V lost 1 base and J lost 3, with 11 bases in between. CDR1 and CDR2 from the germline V gene are SGHNT and YYREEE (reference sequence). The CDR3 totals 14 residues. The CDR3 sequence: CASSLIDTVYEQYF. The CDR3 DNA sequence: TGTGCCAGCAGCTTGATTGACACAGTCTACGAGCAGTACTTC.

As to this clonotype: The conserved phenylalanine or tryptophan is not found at the CDR3 terminus, so this likely reflects a read error. The limits of the CDR3 on the DNA are not certain, so only TCRdb's listed CDR3 is given. V gene TRBV29-1 combines with J gene TRBJ2-2; the table's D call, TRBD2, has no DNA check behind it. The CDR3 is 16 residues long, counting both termini. Germline V gives CDR1 SQVTM, CDR2 ANQGSEA. The CDR3 loop is CSAGPGLAGGPRELLL.

The chain links TRBV3-1 to TRBJ2-7; D call uncertain. V shed 4 bases and J shed 2 bases, with 12 bases lying between them. CDR3 length equals 14 residues. CDR1 is LGHDT and CDR2 is YNNKEL in the germline V gene (reference sequence). The CDR3 nucleotides are TGTGCCAGCAGCCCTTGCCCCCTAGCCTACGAGCAGTACTTC. Encoded protein: CASSPCPLAYEQYF.

As concerns this clonotype: A junction boundary mismatches the germline segment, possibly from a read error. The chain links TRBV6-5 to TRBJ2-2; 9 positions agree with TRBD2. The CDR3 is 15 amino acids. From germline, CDR1 is MNHEY and CDR2 SVGAGI. Here the CDR3 DNA reads TGTGCCAGCAGACCCGGGACTAGCCTCACCGGGGGGCTGTTTTTT. Protein product: CASRPGTSLTGGLFF.